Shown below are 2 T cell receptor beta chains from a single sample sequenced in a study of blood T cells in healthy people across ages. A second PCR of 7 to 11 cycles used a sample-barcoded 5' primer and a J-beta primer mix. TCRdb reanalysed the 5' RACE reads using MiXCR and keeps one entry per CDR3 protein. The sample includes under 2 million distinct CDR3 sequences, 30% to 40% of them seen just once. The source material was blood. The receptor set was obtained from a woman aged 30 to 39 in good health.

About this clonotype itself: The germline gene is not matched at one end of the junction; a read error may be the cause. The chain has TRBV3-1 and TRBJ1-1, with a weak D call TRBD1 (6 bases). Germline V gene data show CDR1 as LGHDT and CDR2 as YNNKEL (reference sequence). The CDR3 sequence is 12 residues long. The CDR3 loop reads CASSSHRAEAFF. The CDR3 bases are TGTGCCAGCAGCTCACACAGGGCTGAAGCCTTCTTT.

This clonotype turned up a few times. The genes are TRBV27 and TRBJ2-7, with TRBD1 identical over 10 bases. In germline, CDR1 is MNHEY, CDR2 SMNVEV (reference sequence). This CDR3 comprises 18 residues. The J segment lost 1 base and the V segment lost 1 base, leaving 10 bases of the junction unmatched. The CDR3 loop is CASSLLGSGDRGSYEQYF. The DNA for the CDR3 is TGTGCCAGCAGTTTATTGGGTTCGGGGGACAGGGGTTCCTACGAGCAGTACTTC.